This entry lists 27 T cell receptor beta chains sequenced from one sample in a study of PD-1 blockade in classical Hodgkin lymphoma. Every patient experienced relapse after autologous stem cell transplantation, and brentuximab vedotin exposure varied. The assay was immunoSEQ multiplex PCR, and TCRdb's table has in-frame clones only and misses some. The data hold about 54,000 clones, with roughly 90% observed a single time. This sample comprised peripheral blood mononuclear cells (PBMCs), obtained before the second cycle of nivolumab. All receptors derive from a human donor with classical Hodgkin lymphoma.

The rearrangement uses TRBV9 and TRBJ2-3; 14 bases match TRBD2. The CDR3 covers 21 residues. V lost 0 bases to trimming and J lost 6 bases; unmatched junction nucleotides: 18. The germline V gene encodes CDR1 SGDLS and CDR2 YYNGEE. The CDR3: CASSVVPGGTSGSGGWDTQYF. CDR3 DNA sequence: TGTGCCAGCAGCGTAGTGCCGGGCGGGACTAGCGGGAGTGGGGGATGGGATACGCAGTATTTT.

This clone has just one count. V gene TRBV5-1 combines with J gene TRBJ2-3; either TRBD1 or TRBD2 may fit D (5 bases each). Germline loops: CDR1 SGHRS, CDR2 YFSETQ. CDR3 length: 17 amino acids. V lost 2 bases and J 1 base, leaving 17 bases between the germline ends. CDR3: CASSLNALVGGTDTQYF. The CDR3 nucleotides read TGCGCCAGCAGCTTAAATGCCCTAGTGGGGGGCACAGATACGCAGTATTTT. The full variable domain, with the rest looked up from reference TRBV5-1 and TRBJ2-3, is KAGVTQTPRYLIKTRGQQVTLSCSPISGHRSVSWYQQTPGQGLQFLFEYFSETQRNKGNFPGRFSGRQFSNSRSEMNVSTLELGDSALYLCASSLNALVGGTDTQYFGPGTRLTVL.

CDR3 coding DNA: TGTGCCAGCAGGCCAAGCATGGGGCTCTCTGGAAACACCATATATTTT. It yields the protein CASRPSMGLSGNTIYF. The chain has TRBV7-8 and TRBJ1-3, with TRBD1 as a possible D gene (5 bases). Germline values: CDR1 SGHVS, CDR2 FQNEAQ. Trimming removed 6 bases from V and 0 bases from J, with 15 bases in between. This CDR3 has 16 residues.

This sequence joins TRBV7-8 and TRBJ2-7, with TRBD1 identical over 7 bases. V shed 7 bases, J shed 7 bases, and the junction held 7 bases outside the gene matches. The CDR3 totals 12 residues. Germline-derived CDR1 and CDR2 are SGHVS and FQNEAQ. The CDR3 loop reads CASNTQGKEQYF. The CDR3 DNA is TGTGCCAGCAACACACAGGGGAAGGAGCAGTACTTC.

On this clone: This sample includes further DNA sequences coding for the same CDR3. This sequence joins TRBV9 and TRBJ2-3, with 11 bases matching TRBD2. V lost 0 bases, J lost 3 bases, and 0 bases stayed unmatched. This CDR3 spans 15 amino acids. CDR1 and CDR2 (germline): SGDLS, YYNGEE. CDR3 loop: CASSVGLAGTDTQYF. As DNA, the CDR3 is TGTGCCAGCAGCGTAGGACTAGCGGGGACAGATACGCAGTATTTT.

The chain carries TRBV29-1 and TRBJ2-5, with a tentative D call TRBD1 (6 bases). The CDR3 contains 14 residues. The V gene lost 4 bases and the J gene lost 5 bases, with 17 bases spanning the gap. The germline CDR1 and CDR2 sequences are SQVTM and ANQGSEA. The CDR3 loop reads CSVVLGAAQETQYF. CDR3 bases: TGCAGCGTTGTGTTGGGGGCGGCCCAGGAGACCCAGTACTTC.

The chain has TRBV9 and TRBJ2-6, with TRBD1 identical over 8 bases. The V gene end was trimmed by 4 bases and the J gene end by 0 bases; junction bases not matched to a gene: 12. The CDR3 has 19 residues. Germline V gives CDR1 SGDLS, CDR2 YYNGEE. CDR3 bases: TGTGCCAGCAGCACCATAGGACAGGGAATTGACTCTGGGGCCAACGTCCTGACTTTC. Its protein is CASSTIGQGIDSGANVLTF.

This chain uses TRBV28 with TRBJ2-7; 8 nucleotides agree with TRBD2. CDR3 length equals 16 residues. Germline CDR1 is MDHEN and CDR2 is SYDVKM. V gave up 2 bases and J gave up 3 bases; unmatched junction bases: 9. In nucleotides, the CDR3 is TGTGCCAGCAGTTTAAACCCAGCGGGAGACCTCTACGAGCAGTACTTC. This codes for CASSLNPAGDLYEQYF.

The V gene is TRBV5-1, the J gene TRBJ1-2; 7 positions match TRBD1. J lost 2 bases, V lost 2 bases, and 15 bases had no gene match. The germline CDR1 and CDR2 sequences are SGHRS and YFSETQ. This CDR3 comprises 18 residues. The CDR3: CASSLRGQVVDSNYGYTF. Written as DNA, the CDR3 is TGCGCCAGCAGCTTAAGGGGGCAGGTCGTCGACTCCAACTATGGCTACACCTTC.

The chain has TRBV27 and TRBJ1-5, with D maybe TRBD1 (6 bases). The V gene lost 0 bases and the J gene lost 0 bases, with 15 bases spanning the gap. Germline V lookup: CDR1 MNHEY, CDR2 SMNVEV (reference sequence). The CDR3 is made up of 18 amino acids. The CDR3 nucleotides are TGTGCCAGCAGTTTATCGAATCCAGGGGACTATAGCAATCAGCCCCAGCATTTT. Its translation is CASSLSNPGDYSNQPQHF.

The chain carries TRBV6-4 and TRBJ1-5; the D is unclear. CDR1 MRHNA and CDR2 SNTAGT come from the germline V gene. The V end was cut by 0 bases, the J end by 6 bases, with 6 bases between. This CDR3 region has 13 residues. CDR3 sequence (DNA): TGTGCCAGCAGTGACTCAGCATGTCAGCCCCAGCATTTT. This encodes CASSDSACQPQHF.

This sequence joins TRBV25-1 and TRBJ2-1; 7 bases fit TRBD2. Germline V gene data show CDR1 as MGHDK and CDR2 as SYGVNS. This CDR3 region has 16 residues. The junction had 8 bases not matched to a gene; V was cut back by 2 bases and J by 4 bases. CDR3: CASSEAGLAAYNEQFF. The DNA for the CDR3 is TGTGCCAGCAGTGAAGCCGGGCTAGCGGCTTACAATGAGCAGTTCTTC.

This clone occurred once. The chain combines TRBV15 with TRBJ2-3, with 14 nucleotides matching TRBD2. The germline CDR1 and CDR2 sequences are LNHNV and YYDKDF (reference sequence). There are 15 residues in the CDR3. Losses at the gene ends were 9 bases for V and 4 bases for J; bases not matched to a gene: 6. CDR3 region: CATGGLAGVPDTQYF. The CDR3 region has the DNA TGTGCCACGGGGGGACTAGCGGGAGTCCCAGATACGCAGTATTTT.

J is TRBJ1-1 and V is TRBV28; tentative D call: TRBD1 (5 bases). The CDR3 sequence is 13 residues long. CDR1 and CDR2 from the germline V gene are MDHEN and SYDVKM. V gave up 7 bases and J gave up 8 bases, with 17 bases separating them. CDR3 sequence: CASNRPPGGEAFF. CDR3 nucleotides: TGTGCCAGCAACCGGCCCCCGGGGGGAGAAGCTTTCTTT.

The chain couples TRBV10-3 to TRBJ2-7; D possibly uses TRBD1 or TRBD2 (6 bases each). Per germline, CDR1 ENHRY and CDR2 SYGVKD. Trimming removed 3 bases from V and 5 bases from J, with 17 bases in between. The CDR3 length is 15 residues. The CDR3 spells CAISDEGGFLDEQYF. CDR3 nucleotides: TGTGCCATCAGTGACGAAGGGGGGTTTCTTGACGAGCAGTACTTC.

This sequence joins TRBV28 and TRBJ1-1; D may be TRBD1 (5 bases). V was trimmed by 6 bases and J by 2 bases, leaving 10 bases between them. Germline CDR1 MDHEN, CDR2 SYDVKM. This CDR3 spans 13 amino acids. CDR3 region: CASRPGGNTEAFF. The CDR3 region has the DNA TGTGCCAGCAGGCCGGGGGGAAACACTGAAGCTTTCTTT.

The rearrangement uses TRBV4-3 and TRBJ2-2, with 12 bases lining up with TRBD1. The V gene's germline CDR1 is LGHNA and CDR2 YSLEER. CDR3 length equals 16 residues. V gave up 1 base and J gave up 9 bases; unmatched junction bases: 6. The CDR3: CASSQAAGQGARELFF. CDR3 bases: TGCGCCAGCAGCCAAGCAGCGGGACAGGGGGCCAGGGAGCTGTTTTTT.

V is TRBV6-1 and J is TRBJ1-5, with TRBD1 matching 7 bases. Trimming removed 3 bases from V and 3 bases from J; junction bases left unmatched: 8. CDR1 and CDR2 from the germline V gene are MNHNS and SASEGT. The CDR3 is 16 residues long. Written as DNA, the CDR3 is TGTGCCAGCAGTGAGCAAATGACAGGGAACAATCAGCCCCAGCATTTT. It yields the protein CASSEQMTGNNQPQHF.

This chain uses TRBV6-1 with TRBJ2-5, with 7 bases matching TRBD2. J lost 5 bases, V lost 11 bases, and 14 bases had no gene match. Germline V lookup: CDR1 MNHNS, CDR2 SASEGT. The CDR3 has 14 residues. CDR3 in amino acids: CASVVREGRETQYF. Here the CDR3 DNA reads TGTGCCTCAGTCGTAAGGGAGGGCAGGGAGACCCAGTACTTC.

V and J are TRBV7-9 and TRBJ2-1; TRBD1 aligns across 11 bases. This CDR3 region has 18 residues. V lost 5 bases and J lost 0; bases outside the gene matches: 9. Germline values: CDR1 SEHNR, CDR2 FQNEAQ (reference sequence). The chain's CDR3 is CASSPGTGGTFSYNEQFF. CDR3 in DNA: TGTGCCAGCAGCCCAGGGACAGGGGGGACCTTCTCCTACAATGAGCAGTTCTTC.

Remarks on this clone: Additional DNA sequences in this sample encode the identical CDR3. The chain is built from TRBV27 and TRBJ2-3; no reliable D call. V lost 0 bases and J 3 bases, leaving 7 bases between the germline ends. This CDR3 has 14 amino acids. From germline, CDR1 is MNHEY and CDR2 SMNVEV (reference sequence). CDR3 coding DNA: TGTGCCAGCAGTTTATCAGCTGGGACAGATACGCAGTATTTT. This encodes CASSLSAGTDTQYF.

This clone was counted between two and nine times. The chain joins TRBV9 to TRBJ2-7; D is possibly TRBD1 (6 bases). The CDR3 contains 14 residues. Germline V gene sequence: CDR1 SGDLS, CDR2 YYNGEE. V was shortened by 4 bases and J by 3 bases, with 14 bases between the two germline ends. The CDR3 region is CASSSDSGRYEQYF. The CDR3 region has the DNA TGTGCCAGCAGCTCGGACAGTGGACGCTACGAGCAGTACTTC. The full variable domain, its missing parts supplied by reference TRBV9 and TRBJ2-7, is DSGVTQTPKHLITATGQRVTLRCSPRSGDLSVYWYQQSLDQGLQFLIQYYNGEERAKGNILERFSAQQFPDLHSELNLSSLELGDSALYFCASSSDSGRYEQYFGPGTRLTVT.

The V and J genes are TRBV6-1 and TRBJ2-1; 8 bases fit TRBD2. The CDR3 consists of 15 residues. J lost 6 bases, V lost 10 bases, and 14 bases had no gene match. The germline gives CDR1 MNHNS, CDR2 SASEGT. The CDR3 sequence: CATTLGGAPPNEQFF. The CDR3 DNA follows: TGTGCCACGACCCTCGGGGGGGCCCCCCCCAATGAGCAGTTCTTC.

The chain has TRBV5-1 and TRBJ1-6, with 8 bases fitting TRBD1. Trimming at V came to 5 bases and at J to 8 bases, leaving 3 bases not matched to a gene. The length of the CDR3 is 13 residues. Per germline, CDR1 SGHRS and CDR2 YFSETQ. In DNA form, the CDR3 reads TGCGCCAGCAGAGGACAGGGCGATTCACCCCTCCACTTT. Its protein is CASRGQGDSPLHF.

The CDR3 nucleotides are TGTGCCAGCAGCGTAGAGGCGGGAGGAGATACGCAGTATTTT. Its protein is CASSVEAGGDTQYF. The chain recombines TRBV9 with TRBJ2-3; 8 bases line up with TRBD2. The CDR3 is 14 amino acids. J gave up 5 bases and V 0 bases, and 2 bases lay outside the gene matches. From germline, CDR1 is SGDLS and CDR2 YYNGEE.

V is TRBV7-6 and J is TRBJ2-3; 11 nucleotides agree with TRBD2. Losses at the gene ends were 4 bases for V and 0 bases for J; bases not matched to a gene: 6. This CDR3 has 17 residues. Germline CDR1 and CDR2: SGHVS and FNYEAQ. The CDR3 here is CASSWGLAVTSTDTQYF. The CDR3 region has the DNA TGTGCCAGCAGCTGGGGACTAGCGGTAACTAGCACAGATACGCAGTATTTT.

CDR3 in DNA: TGTGCCAGCAGCTTCCCGGGATTCAGCAATCAGCCCCAGCATTTT. This encodes CASSFPGFSNQPQHF. This chain joins TRBV21-1 and TRBJ1-5. TRBV21-1 is deemed a pseudogene. This CDR3 is 15 amino acids long.